The clone carrying this T cell receptor beta chain was picked up a small number of times. This sample was taken from a study of blood T cell repertoires in COVID-19. Study-wide background: Samples came from the United States, Italy and Spain, spanning acute and convalescent COVID-19.

In the original analysis: Amplification of reference gene primers provided the estimated nucleated cell counts. Some clones are missing from TCRdb's copy, which holds only in-frame ones; the method was immunoSEQ multiplex PCR. V and J calls and clone size come straight from that table; D and trimming were deduced from the DNA. The data hold around 250,000 clones, with around nine tenths observed a single time. Germline V gene data show CDR1 as SGHRS and CDR2 as YFSETQ. Between the trimmed V and J ends, which lost 0 bases and 6 bases, there was a span of 6 bases. The CDR3 spans 13 residues. This sequence joins TRBV5-1 and TRBJ1-4; possible D gene TRBD1, 5 bases. The clonotype originates from a woman aged 55-69 years who had recovered from COVID-19. Input material: peripheral blood. CDR3 DNA sequence: TGCGCCAGCAGCTTGGAGGGGCATGAAAAACTGTTTTTT. It codes for CASSLEGHEKLFF.